A selection of T cell receptor beta chains follows, all from one sample in a study of blood T cell repertoires in COVID-19. Measured with immunoSEQ multiplex PCR; TCRdb has only the in-frame clones, and not every one. The sample carries 250,000 to 400,000 clones, about 89% recorded once. Sequenced sample: PBMCs or T cells enriched from blood (not recorded which). The receptor source for this set is a man aged 55 to 70 who had recovered from COVID-19. CDR3s include the opening cysteine and the closing phenylalanine or tryptophan. The D gene is left open where the match is weak. For some rows the clone size is stated as once, few or many, or as a class when expanded; others skip it.

V: TRBV29-1
J: TRBJ2-1
D: TRBD2
size: .
DNA: TGCAGCGCGGATGGACTAGCGGGTTACAATGAGCAGTTCTTC
CDR3: CSADGLAGYNEQFF

V: TRBV6-5
J: TRBJ2-2
D: .
size: once
DNA: TGTGCCAGCAGTTACGTAGTGAACACCGGGGAGCTGTTTTTT
CDR3: CASSYVVNTGELFF

V: TRBV5-1
J: TRBJ1-1
D: .
size: .
DNA: TGCGCCAGCAGCCAAGGGGGGGCGTGGACTGAAGCTTTCTTT
CDR3: CASSQGGAWTEAFF

V: TRBV6-6
J: TRBJ1-1
D: .
size: .
DNA: TGTGCCAGCAGCAGAGGACAGTGGAGGAACACTGAAGCTTTCTTT
CDR3: CASSRGQWRNTEAFF

V: TRBV5-1
J: TRBJ2-7
D: TRBD2
size: .
DNA: TGCGCCAGCAGCCCCGGACTAGCGGGAGTAGGGGACGAGCAGTACTTC
CDR3: CASSPGLAGVGDEQYF

V: TRBV6-2/TRBV6-3
J: TRBJ2-3
D: .
size: .
DNA: TGTGCCAGCAGTACAGGGACAGATACGCAGTATTTT
CDR3: CASSTGTDTQYF

V: TRBV30
J: TRBJ1-4
D: .
size: .
DNA: TGTGCCTGGAGTGTCTATAGAGGAGAAAAACTGTTTTTT
CDR3: CAWSVYRGEKLFF

V: TRBV21-1
J: TRBJ1-5
D: .
size: few
DNA: TGTGCCAGCAGCAGATCGAGAGCGGCGCACAATCAGCCCCAGCATTTT
CDR3: CASSRSRAAHNQPQHF

V: TRBV29-1
J: TRBJ2-1
D: TRBD1
size: few
DNA: TGCAGCGTTGTCAGGTCGACAGGGGGCAATGAGCAGTTCTTC
CDR3: CSVVRSTGGNEQFF

V: TRBV9
J: TRBJ2-1
D: TRBD2
size: .
DNA: TGTGCCAGCAGCGTAGAGAGGGGACTAGCGGGAGCCGATGAGCAGTTCTTC
CDR3: CASSVERGLAGADEQFF

V: TRBV30
J: TRBJ1-5
D: TRBD1
size: .
DNA: TGTGCCTGGGAGGGGACAGGTTACAATCAGCCCCAGCATTTT
CDR3: CAWEGTGYNQPQHF

V: TRBV7-9
J: TRBJ2-7
D: TRBD1
size: .
DNA: TGTGCCAGCAGCCAACAGGGGGCAGCCTACGAGCAGTACTTC
CDR3: CASSQQGAAYEQYF

V: TRBV7-2
J: TRBJ2-2
D: TRBD1
size: .
DNA: TGTGCCAGCAGCAGCAGGACAGGGATGAACACCGGGGAGCTGTTTTTT
CDR3: CASSSRTGMNTGELFF

V: TRBV7-2
J: TRBJ1-2
D: TRBD1
size: .
DNA: TGTGCCAGCAGCCTGACGGCGGGGACAGGGAATATCTATGGCTACACCTTC
CDR3: CASSLTAGTGNIYGYTF

V: TRBV7-9
J: TRBJ1-5
D: .
size: .
DNA: TGTGCCAGCAGCCCTGTCGGGGATCAGCCCCAGCATTTT
CDR3: CASSPVGDQPQHF

V: TRBV11-2
J: TRBJ2-1
D: .
size: .
DNA: TGTGCCAGCAGCTTGCGACAGCCTTTCGGGGAGCAGTTCTTC
CDR3: CASSLRQPFGEQFF

V: TRBV24-1
J: TRBJ2-3
D: TRBD2
size: .
DNA: TGTGCCACCAGTGATTGGGCTAGCGGGAGCCCAGATACGCAGTATTTT
CDR3: CATSDWASGSPDTQYF

V: TRBV19
J: TRBJ2-3
D: TRBD1
size: .
DNA: TGTGCCAGTAGTCCGGGACAGCTGAGAGATACGCAGTATTTT
CDR3: CASSPGQLRDTQYF

V: TRBV28
J: TRBJ2-7
D: .
size: .
DNA: TGTGCCAGCACCCGACCAACGGGACTTTCCTACGAGCAGTACTTC
CDR3: CASTRPTGLSYEQYF

V: TRBV5-1
J: TRBJ1-1
D: .
size: .
DNA: TGCGCCAGCAGCTTTCAGGCAGAGAACACTGAAGCTTTCTTT
CDR3: CASSFQAENTEAFF

V: TRBV6-5
J: TRBJ2-1
D: .
size: .
DNA: TGTGCCAGCAGTTTTTCCTTCCCCCAGGGCGATGAGCAGTTCTTC
CDR3: CASSFSFPQGDEQFF

V: TRBV7-2
J: TRBJ2-1
D: TRBD1
size: .
DNA: TGTGCCAGCAGCAAGGACAGGGGGGAGGAGCAGTTCTTC
CDR3: CASSKDRGEEQFF

V: TRBV5-4
J: TRBJ2-4
D: .
size: once
DNA: TGTGCCAGCAGCTTGGATCCTCAAAACATTCAGTACTTC
CDR3: CASSLDPQNIQYF

V: TRBV18
J: TRBJ2-7
D: TRBD2
size: .
DNA: TGTGCCAGCTCCCCTCCGAGGGCTAGCGGGGTCTACGAGCAGTACTTC
CDR3: CASSPPRASGVYEQYF

V: TRBV7-3
J: TRBJ2-2
D: .
size: .
DNA: TGTGCCAGCAGCCCGCAGACAGGTCTCACCGGGGAGCTGTTTTTT
CDR3: CASSPQTGLTGELFF

V: TRBV5-8
J: TRBJ2-3
D: TRBD1
size: .
DNA: TGTGCCAGCAGCACCGACAGGGATCGCACAGATACGCAGTATTTT
CDR3: CASSTDRDRTDTQYF

V: TRBV7-8
J: TRBJ2-7
D: TRBD1
size: .
DNA: TGTGCCAGCAGCTTATCGACAGGGTCCTACGAGCAGTACTTC
CDR3: CASSLSTGSYEQYF

V: TRBV11-3
J: TRBJ2-7
D: .
size: .
DNA: TGTGCCAGCAGCTACCCCCTAGAAAACTACGAGCAGTACTTC
CDR3: CASSYPLENYEQYF

V: TRBV2
J: TRBJ1-4
D: .
size: .
DNA: TGTGCCAGTGGGGGGAGGGGGTTTGGAAAACTGTTTTTT
CDR3: CASGGRGFGKLFF

V: TRBV3-1/TRBV3-2
J: TRBJ2-3
D: .
size: .
DNA: TGTGCCAGCAGCCAGGGATGGGGGGCAGATACGCAGTATTTT
CDR3: CASSQGWGADTQYF

V: TRBV30
J: TRBJ1-1
D: .
size: .
DNA: TGTGCCTGGAGTGTAGGTCAGGGCATCGGTGAAGCTTTCTTT
CDR3: CAWSVGQGIGEAFF

V: TRBV29-1
J: TRBJ1-3
D: .
size: .
DNA: TGCAGCGCCGGGAGTTCAGGAAACACCATATATTTT
CDR3: CSAGSSGNTIYF

V: TRBV28
J: TRBJ2-1
D: TRBD1
size: once
DNA: TGTGCCAGCAGTGCGACAGGGGGCTCCTACAATGAGCAGTTCTTC
CDR3: CASSATGGSYNEQFF

V: TRBV2
J: TRBJ2-3
D: TRBD2
size: .
DNA: TGTGCCAGCAGTTCTAGCGGCCGCACAGATACGCAGTATTTT
CDR3: CASSSSGRTDTQYF

V: TRBV28
J: TRBJ1-4
D: .
size: .
DNA: TGTGCCAGCATGGGGGGAAGGAATGAAAAACTGTTTTTT
CDR3: CASMGGRNEKLFF

V: TRBV28
J: TRBJ2-3
D: TRBD1
size: .
DNA: TGTGCCAGCAGTTCCCCGGGACAGCGAGCCACAGATACGCAGTATTTT
CDR3: CASSSPGQRATDTQYF

V: TRBV10-2
J: TRBJ2-1
D: TRBD2
size: .
DNA: TGCGCCAGCAGTGGACTAGCGGGAGTCCCTGAGCAGTTCTTC
CDR3: CASSGLAGVPEQFF

V: TRBV6-5
J: TRBJ2-2
D: TRBD1
size: .
DNA: TGTGCCAGCAGAACGAGACAGGGATACACCGGGGAGCTGTTTTTT
CDR3: CASRTRQGYTGELFF

V: TRBV7-9
J: TRBJ1-4
D: TRBD1
size: .
DNA: TGTGCCAGCAGCTTTGGGGACAGGCCATCACTGTTTTTT
CDR3: CASSFGDRPSLFF

V: TRBV5-4
J: TRBJ1-4
D: .
size: .
DNA: TGTGCCAGCAGCAATCTAAATGAAAAACTGTTTTTT
CDR3: CASSNLNEKLFF

V: TRBV19
J: TRBJ2-2
D: TRBD1
size: .
DNA: TGTGCCAGTAGTGGATCCGGGACAGGGGGTCTACGGGAGCTGTTTTTT
CDR3: CASSGSGTGGLRELFF

V: TRBV28
J: TRBJ1-2
D: TRBD1
size: .
DNA: TGTGCCAGCAGTTGGGACAGGGAGTATGGCTACACCTTC
CDR3: CASSWDREYGYTF

V: TRBV11-2
J: TRBJ1-2
D: TRBD1
size: .
DNA: TGTGCCAGCAGCTTAGACTACCGGACAGGGGGCAATGGCTACACCTTC
CDR3: CASSLDYRTGGNGYTF

V: TRBV19
J: TRBJ1-2
D: .
size: .
DNA: TGTGCCAGTAGTATTCCGGGACTCAACTATGGCTACACCTTC
CDR3: CASSIPGLNYGYTF